This TCR beta chain was recorded in a study of beta chain features in type 1 diabetes. Whole-study findings and limits: For Type 1 diabetes patients, all four CD4+ subsets carried TCRB CDR3s that were moderately but significantly shorter.

Sequenced material consisted of expressed TCRB transcripts (all of the isolated RNA was reverse transcribed). Assay used: immunoSEQ multiplex PCR; TCRdb lists only in-frame clones, some missing. The sample has about 260,000 clones; around 21% are singletons. Concerning this clone: Its antigen is unknown.

The receptor was derived from a woman aged 35 to 49 with type 1 diabetes. The sample taken for sequencing was naive CD4+ T cells from blood.

Written as DNA, the CDR3 is TGTGCCAGCAGCAGGGACTGGCCCCCGGATACGCAGTATTTT. It yields the protein CASSRDWPPDTQYF. The rearrangement joins TRBV11-2 to TRBJ2-3, with a tentative D call TRBD2 (6 bases). CDR1 is SGHAT, CDR2 FQNNGV, per germline. The CDR3 is 14 residues long. The ends were cut back, 5 bases at V and 6 bases at J, with 15 bases in the middle.